This T cell receptor (beta chain) was obtained from a study of shared clonotypes between healthy human individuals. The overall study: Per donor, three plates held CD4 naive cells, three held CD4 memory, two held CD8 naive and one held CD8 memory.

The CDR3 covers 21 residues. The V gene end was trimmed by 2 bases and the J gene end by 0 bases; junction bases not matched to a gene: 18. Germline CDR1 reads ENHRY; CDR2 reads SYGVKD. Notes on the study in general: In several donors, approximately 5% of naive CD4 clonotypes appeared in common.

For every subset, genomic DNA was evenly distributed across several immunoSEQ plates. TCRdb's copy holds only in-frame clones and misses some; the assay was immunoSEQ multiplex PCR. Of fewer than 1.8 million clones listed, approximately 98.5% are singletons. To note about this clone: Its antigen is as yet unknown.

The source material was naive CD4+ T cells sorted from blood. The subset is: CD45RA+ positively selected. This receptor was taken from a man in his thirties or forties in good health. This chain links TRBV10-3 with TRBJ2-2; 7 bases are a match to TRBD1. The CDR3 loop reads CAISERPQGQNSIANTGELFF. DNA for the CDR3: TGTGCCATCAGTGAGCGCCCCCAGGGACAGAACTCCATAGCGAACACCGGGGAGCTGTTTTTT.